This TCR beta chain was profiled in a study of OX40 agonist ivuxolimab in advanced cancers. At the level of the study: Intravenous ivuxolimab at 0.01 to 10 mg/kg was given to patients every 2 weeks. The dose-escalation cohort was roughly 84% male, with a mean age of around 54 years, ranging roughly 20 to 90. Study outcomes and limitations: More expanded clones were found, on average, in CD8+ than in CD4+ T cells. Partial responders at 0.1-3.0 mg/kg had among the lowest clonal expansion.

Assay: immunoSEQ multiplex PCR; the TCRdb copy retains only in-frame clones and omits some. The data show some 110,000 clones, about 93% seen once. Trimming cost V 4 bases and J 5 bases; bases outside gene matches: 10. This CDR3 region has 15 residues. Germline V gives CDR1 MNHEY, CDR2 SMNVEV (reference sequence). The table lists this clone with a few counts. Its antigen is as yet unknown. This TCR derives from an adult with an advanced solid tumor such as melanoma, head and neck, liver or kidney cancer. The rearrangement uses TRBV27 and TRBJ1-1; 7 bases align to TRBD1. The sample in question was CD4+ or CD8+ T cells sorted from blood, obtained in a trial of the OX40 agonist ivuxolimab. The CDR3 loop reads CASSSSQGWNTEAFF. CDR3 sequence (DNA): TGTGCCAGCAGTTCGTCACAGGGGTGGAATACTGAAGCTTTCTTT.